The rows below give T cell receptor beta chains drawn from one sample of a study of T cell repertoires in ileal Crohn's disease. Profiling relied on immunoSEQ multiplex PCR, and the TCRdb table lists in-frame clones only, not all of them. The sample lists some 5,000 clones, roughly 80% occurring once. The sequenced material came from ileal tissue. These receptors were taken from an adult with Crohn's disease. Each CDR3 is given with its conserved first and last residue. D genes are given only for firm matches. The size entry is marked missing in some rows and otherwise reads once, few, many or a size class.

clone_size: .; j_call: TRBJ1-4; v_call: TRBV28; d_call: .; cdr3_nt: TGTGCCAGCAGTTTAACTCCTGCAACTAATGAAAAACTGTTTTTT; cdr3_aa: CASSLTPATNEKLFF
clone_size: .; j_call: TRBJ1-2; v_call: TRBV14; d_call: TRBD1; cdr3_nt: TGTGCCAGCAGCCAAGATATGACAGGGGGTGGCTACACCTTC; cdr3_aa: CASSQDMTGGGYTF
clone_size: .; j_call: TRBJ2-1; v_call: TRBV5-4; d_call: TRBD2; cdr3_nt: TGTGCCAGCAGTCATCTAGCGGAAAATGAGCAGTTCTTC; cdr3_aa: CASSHLAENEQFF
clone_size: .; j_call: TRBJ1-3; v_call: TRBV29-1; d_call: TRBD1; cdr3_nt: TGCAGCGTTGAGGGGACAGGGGGCTCTGGAAACACCATATATTTT; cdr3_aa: CSVEGTGGSGNTIYF
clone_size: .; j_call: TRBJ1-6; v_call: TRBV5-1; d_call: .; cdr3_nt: TGCGCCAGCAGCTTCGGACAGCCAAATTCACCCCTCCACTTT; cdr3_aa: CASSFGQPNSPLHF
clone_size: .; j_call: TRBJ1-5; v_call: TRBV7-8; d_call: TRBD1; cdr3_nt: TGTGCCAGCAGCTTAGAATTGGCGGGACAGGGCGATCAGCCCCAGCATTTT; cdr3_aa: CASSLELAGQGDQPQHF
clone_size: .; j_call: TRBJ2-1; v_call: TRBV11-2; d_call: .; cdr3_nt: TGTGCCAGCAGCTTAGGGGCCAGCAATGAGCAGTTCTTC; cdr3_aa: CASSLGASNEQFF
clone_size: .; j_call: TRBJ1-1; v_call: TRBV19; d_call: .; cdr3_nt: TGTGCCAGTAGTATCCGCCGGGGGTTGGGCCAGACTGAAGCTTTCTTT; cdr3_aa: CASSIRRGLGQTEAFF
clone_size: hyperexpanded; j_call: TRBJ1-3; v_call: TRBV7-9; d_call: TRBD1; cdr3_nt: TGTGCCAGCAGCCCTAGCGCGGTCACAGGGGGCCGCTCTGGAAACACCATATATTTT; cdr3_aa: CASSPSAVTGGRSGNTIYF
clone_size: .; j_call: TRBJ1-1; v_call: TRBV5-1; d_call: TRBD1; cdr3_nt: TGCGCCAGCAGCGAGGGACAGAGGACTGAAGCTTTCTTT; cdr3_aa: CASSEGQRTEAFF
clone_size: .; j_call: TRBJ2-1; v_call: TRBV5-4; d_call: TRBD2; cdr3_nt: TGTGCCAGCAGCGGTGGTGTAGCGGGGTTAAATGAGCAGTTCTTC; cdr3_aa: CASSGGVAGLNEQFF
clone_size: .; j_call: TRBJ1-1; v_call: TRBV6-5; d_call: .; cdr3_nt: TGTGCCAGCAGAAAATCCGGCACTGAAGCTTTCTTT; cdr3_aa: CASRKSGTEAFF
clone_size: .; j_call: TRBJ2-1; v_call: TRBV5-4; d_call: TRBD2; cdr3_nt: TGTGCCAGCAGCCGACAAGGGACTAGCGGGGGGGGTGAGCAGTTCTTC; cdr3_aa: CASSRQGTSGGGEQFF
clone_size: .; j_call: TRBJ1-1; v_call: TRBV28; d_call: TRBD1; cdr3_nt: TGTGGTACCAGACTACAGGGGGGCACTGAAGCTTTCTTT; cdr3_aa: CGTRLQGGTEAFF
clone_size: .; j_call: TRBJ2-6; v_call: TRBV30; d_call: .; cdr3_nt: TGTGCCTGGAGTGTCAGGGGTTTTGGGGCCAACGTCCTGACTTTC; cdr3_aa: CAWSVRGFGANVLTF
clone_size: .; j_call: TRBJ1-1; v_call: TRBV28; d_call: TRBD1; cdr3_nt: TGTGCCGGCAGCCGAGACAGGGCGGGGGGCACTGAAGCTTTCTTT; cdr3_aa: CAGSRDRAGGTEAFF
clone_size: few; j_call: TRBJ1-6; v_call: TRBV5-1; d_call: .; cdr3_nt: TGCGCCAGCAGCTTGCGAACAGTCAATTCACCCCTCCACTTT; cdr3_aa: CASSLRTVNSPLHF
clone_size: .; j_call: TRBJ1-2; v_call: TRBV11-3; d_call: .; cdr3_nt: TGTGCCAGCAGCTTCCCCTCCCCCGGGGGAGGTGGCTACACCTTC; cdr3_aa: CASSFPSPGGGGYTF
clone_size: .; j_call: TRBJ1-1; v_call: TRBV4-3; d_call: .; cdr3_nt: TGCGCCAGCAGCCAATTTCTACAGGTGGTAAACACTGAAGCTTTCTTT; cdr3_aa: CASSQFLQVVNTEAFF
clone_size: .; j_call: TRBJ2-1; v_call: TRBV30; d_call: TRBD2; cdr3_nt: TGTGCCTGGAGTACCGGACTAGCGGGTTATGAGCAGTTCTTC; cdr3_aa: CAWSTGLAGYEQFF
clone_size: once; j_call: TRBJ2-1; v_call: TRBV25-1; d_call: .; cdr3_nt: TGTGCCAGCAGTGAATTGGGGGGATCCTACAATGAGCAGTTCTTC; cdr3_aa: CASSELGGSYNEQFF
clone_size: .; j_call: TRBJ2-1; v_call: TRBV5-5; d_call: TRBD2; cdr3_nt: TGTGCCAGCAGCTTGGGACTAGCGGGATACAATGAGCAGTTCTTC; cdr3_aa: CASSLGLAGYNEQFF
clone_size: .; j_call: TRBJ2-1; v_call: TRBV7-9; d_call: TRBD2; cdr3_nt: TGTGCCAGCGGATCTTCTCGTGGACTAGCGGGAGACTATGAGCAGTTCTTC; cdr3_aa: CASGSSRGLAGDYEQFF
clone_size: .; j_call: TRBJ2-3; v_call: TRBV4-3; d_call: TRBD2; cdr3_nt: TGCGCCAGCAGCCAAGATTTAGCGGGGGGGCCAGATACGCAGTATTTT; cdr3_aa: CASSQDLAGGPDTQYF
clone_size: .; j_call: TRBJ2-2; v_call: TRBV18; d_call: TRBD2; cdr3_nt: TGTGCCAGCTCACCACACGGTCTAGCGGGAGATTACACCGGGGAGCTGTTTTTT; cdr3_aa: CASSPHGLAGDYTGELFF
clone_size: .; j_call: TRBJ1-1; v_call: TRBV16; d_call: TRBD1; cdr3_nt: TGTGCCAGCAGCCAGGACAGGGCAAACACTGAAGCTTTCTTT; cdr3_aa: CASSQDRANTEAFF
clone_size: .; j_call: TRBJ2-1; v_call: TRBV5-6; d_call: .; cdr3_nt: TGTGCCAGCAGCGGGGCAGGGGCGATGCAGTTCTTC; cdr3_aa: CASSGAGAMQFF
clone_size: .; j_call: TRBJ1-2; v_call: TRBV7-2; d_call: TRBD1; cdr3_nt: TGTGCCAGCAGCCTGAGAGGACAGGGGAGTATTTCTAACTATGGCTACACCTTC; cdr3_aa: CASSLRGQGSISNYGYTF
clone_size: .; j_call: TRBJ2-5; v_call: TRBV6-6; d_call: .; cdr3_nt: TGTGCCAGCAGTTACCCGGACAGAAACGAAAAGACCCAGTACTTC; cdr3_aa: CASSYPDRNEKTQYF
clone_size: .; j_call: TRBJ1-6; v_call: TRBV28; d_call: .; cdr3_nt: TGTGCCAGCAGTTTCCGGGTCTCACCCCTCCACTTT; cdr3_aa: CASSFRVSPLHF
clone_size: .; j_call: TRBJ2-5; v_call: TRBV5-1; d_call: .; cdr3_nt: TGCGCCAGCAGCCAATGGACAGCCTACCAAGAGACCCAGTACTTC; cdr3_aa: CASSQWTAYQETQYF
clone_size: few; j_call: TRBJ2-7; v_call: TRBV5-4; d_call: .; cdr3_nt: TGTGCCAGCAGCTTGGACAGGCCCCCATACGAGCAGTACTTC; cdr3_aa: CASSLDRPPYEQYF
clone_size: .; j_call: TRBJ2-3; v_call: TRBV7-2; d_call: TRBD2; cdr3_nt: TGTGCCAGCAGCGTCTCCCTAGCGGGAGGGATTCAAGATACGCAGTATTTT; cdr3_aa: CASSVSLAGGIQDTQYF
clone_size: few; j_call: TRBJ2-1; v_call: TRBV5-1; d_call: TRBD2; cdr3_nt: TGCGCCAGCCGCGTCTCCGGGACTAGCTACAATGAGCAGTTCTTC; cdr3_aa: CASRVSGTSYNEQFF
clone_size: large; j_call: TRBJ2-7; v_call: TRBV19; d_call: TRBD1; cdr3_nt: TGTGCCAGTAGTGGACGGACAGGGGGGAACTACGAGCAGTACTTC; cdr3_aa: CASSGRTGGNYEQYF
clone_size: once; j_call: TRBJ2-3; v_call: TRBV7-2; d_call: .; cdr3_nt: TGTGCCAGCAGCTTAGGGTTAAACGGGGATACGCAGTATTTT; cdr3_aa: CASSLGLNGDTQYF
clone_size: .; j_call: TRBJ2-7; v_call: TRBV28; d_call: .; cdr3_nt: TGTGCCAGCTCAAGGGGCAGGGGGGCCTTCGGGGAGCAGTACTTC; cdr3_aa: CASSRGRGAFGEQYF
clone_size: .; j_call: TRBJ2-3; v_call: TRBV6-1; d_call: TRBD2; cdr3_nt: TGTGCCAGCAGTGTCAGGGCAGGGCGGGGGGTTAGCACAGATACGCAGTATTTT; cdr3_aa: CASSVRAGRGVSTDTQYF
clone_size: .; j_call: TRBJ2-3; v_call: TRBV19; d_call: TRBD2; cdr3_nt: TGTGCCAGTAGTCCGACCCCAGCGGGATTCACAGATACGCAGTATTTT; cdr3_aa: CASSPTPAGFTDTQYF
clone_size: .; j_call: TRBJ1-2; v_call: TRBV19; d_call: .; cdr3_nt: TGTGCCAGTAGTCCAGACACCTATGGCTACACCTTC; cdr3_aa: CASSPDTYGYTF
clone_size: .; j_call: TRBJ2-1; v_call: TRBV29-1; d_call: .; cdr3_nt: TGCAGCGTTTTGGGCGGGCCGGAACACTACAATGAGCAGTTCTTC; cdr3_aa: CSVLGGPEHYNEQFF